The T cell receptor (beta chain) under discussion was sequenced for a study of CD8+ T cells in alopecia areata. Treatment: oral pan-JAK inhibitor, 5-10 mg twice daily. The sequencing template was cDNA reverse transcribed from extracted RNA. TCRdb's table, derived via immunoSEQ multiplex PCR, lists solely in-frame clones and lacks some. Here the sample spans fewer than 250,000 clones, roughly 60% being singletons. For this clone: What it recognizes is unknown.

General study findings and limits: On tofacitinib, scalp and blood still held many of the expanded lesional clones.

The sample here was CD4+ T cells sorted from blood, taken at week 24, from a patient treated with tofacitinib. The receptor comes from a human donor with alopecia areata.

The CDR3 reads CSVGGGDEQFF. Here the CDR3 DNA reads TGCAGCGTTGGGGGGGGCGATGAGCAGTTCTTC. The chain couples TRBV29-1 to TRBJ2-1; D is perhaps TRBD2 (7 bases). Trimming removed 4 bases at V and 8 bases at J, with 9 bases between. The CDR3 length is 11 residues. The V gene's germline CDR1 is SQVTM and CDR2 ANQGSEA.